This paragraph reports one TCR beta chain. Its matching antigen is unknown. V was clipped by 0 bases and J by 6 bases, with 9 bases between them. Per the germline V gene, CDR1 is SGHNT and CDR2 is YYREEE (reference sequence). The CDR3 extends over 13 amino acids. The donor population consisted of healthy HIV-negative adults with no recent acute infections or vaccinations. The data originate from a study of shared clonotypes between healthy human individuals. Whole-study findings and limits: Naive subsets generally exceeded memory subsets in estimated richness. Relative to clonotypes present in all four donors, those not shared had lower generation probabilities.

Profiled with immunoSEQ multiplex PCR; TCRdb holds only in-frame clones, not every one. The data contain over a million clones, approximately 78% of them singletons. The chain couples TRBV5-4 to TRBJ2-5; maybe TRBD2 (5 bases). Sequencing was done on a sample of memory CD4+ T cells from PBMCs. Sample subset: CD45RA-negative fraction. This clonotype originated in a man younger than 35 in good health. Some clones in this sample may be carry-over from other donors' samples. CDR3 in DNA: TGTGCCAGCAGCTTGGCCCCGGGGAAGACCCAGTACTTC. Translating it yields CASSLAPGKTQYF.